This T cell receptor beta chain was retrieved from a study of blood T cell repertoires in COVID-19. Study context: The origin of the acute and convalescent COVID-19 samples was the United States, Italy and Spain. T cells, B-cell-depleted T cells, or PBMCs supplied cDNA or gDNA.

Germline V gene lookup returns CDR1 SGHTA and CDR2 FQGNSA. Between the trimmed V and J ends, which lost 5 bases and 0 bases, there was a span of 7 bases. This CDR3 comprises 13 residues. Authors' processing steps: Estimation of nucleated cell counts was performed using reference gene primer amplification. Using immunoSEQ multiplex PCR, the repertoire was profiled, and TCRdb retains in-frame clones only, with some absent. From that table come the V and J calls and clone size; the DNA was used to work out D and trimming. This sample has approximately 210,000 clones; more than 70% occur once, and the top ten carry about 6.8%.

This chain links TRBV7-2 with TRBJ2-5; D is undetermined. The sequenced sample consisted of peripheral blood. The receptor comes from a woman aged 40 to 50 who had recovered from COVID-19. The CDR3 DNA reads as TGTGCCAGCAGCCCTGACTACCAAGAGACCCAGTACTTC. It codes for CASSPDYQETQYF.